A selection of T cell receptor beta chains follows, all from one sample in a study of blood T cell repertoires in COVID-19. Assay: immunoSEQ multiplex PCR; the TCRdb copy retains only in-frame clones and omits some. The sample includes fewer than 150,000 clones, roughly 80% of them seen just once. The sample comprised peripheral blood. The origin of the receptors is a woman aged 40 to 49 with acute or convalescent COVID-19. Each CDR3 is given with its conserved first and last residue. A D gene is named only where the DNA matches it firmly. Size tells how often a clone was seen (once, few, many) or the class of an expanded clone, and some rows leave it out.

clone_size | d_call | j_call | v_call | cdr3_nt | cdr3_aa
. | TRBD1 | TRBJ1-1 | TRBV7-8 | TGTGCCAGCAGCCTTACAGGGGGCTACGTTGAAGCTTTCTTT | CASSLTGGYVEAFF
. | TRBD1 | TRBJ2-7 | TRBV7-2 | TGTGCCAGCAGCTTAGGGACGCCGGGACAGGGTGGGCACGAGCAGTACTTC | CASSLGTPGQGGHEQYF
. | . | TRBJ1-6 | TRBV24-1 | TGTGCCCCCGCTTGGGCTTATAATTCACCCCTCCACTTT | CAPAWAYNSPLHF
. | . | TRBJ2-3 | TRBV10-1 | TGCGCCACCTCGGGGGCGGGGGTCCTCACAGATACGCAGTATTTT | CATSGAGVLTDTQYF
. | . | TRBJ1-1 | TRBV4-3 | TGCGCCAGCAGCCAAGATCGTACGGGGAACACTGAAGCTTTCTTT | CASSQDRTGNTEAFF
few | TRBD2 | TRBJ2-1 | TRBV9 | TGTGCCAGCAGCGGACTAGCGGGGGGTCACAATGAGCAGTTCTTC | CASSGLAGGHNEQFF
. | TRBD2 | TRBJ2-3 | TRBV19 | TGTGCCAGTAGTATGGAGGGACTAAGCACAGATACGCAGTATTTT | CASSMEGLSTDTQYF
. | . | TRBJ1-1 | TRBV29-1 | TGCAGCGTTGTGAGACAGATGAACACTGAAGCTTTCTTT | CSVVRQMNTEAFF
. | . | TRBJ1-1 | TRBV27 | TGTGCCAGCAGTTTATTTTTCCAGAACACTGAAGCTTTCTTT | CASSLFFQNTEAFF
. | TRBD1 | TRBJ1-4 | TRBV6-5 | TGTGCCACGGGACAGACTGCAACTAATGAAAAACTGTTTTTT | CATGQTATNEKLFF
few | . | TRBJ1-2 | TRBV20-1 | TGCAGTGCTAGTTTTGCCCGCTCTTTGCGGGCATATGGCTACACCTTC | CSASFARSLRAYGYTF
. | TRBD2 | TRBJ2-3 | TRBV5-1 | TGCGCCAGCAGCGGGCAAACTAGCGGGGGGAGAGATACGCAGTATTTT | CASSGQTSGGRDTQYF
. | TRBD1 | TRBJ2-3 | TRBV7-3 | TGTGCCAGCAGCTTCAGACAGGGGGCGACAGATACGCAGTATTTT | CASSFRQGATDTQYF
. | . | TRBJ1-1 | TRBV21-1 | TGTGCCAGCAGCAAAAAGTCCGTTGGGGCAGGCGTGAACACTGAAGCTTTCTTT | CASSKKSVGAGVNTEAFF
. | TRBD1 | TRBJ1-3 | TRBV18 | TGTGCCAGCTCACAAGGACAGGGGTTGGAAGGAAACACCATATATTTT | CASSQGQGLEGNTIYF
. | . | TRBJ2-5 | TRBV19 | TGTGCCAGTGGCCCAGGGGATCGAGAGACCCAGTACTTC | CASGPGDRETQYF
. | . | TRBJ2-3 | TRBV5-5 | TGTGCCAGCAGCTCCAAGGGGTTTTACACAGATGCGCAGTATTTT | CASSSKGFYTDAQYF
. | . | TRBJ1-1 | TRBV25-1 | TGTGCCAGCAGTGAATGGGTGGGGAGAGCTTTCTTT | CASSEWVGRAFF
. | . | TRBJ2-1 | TRBV6-5 | TGTGCCAGCAGCCATACAGGGCCCAATGAGCAGTTCTTC | CASSHTGPNEQFF
. | . | TRBJ2-2 | TRBV2 | TGTGCCAGCAAGGTAGCACAGAACACCGGGGAGCTGTTTTTT | CASKVAQNTGELFF
. | TRBD2 | TRBJ2-2 | TRBV6-2/TRBV6-3 | TGTGCCAGCAGTGGGGGACTAGCGAACACCGGGGAGCTGTTTTTT | CASSGGLANTGELFF
. | . | TRBJ2-3 | TRBV10-3 | TGTGCCATCAGTGAGAGGGGGGGCACCTTCACAGATACGCAGTATTTT | CAISERGGTFTDTQYF
. | . | TRBJ1-6 | TRBV5-1 | TGCGCCAGCAGCTTGGATGGGCCGGCTCCCCTCCACTTT | CASSLDGPAPLHF
. | . | TRBJ2-2 | TRBV27 | TGTGCCAGCAGTTTAAACAGATATCCGAACACCGGGGAGCTGTTTTTT | CASSLNRYPNTGELFF
. | . | TRBJ1-2 | TRBV3-1/TRBV3-2 | TGTGCCAGCAGCCTACTCAATTTTGGCTACACCTTC | CASSLLNFGYTF
. | TRBD2 | TRBJ2-1 | TRBV4-2 | TGTGCCAGCAGCCAAGTAAATAGCGGGGGCTTCTACAATGAGCAGTTCTTC | CASSQVNSGGFYNEQFF
. | . | TRBJ2-5 | TRBV5-4 | TGTGCCAGCAGCAAGCCAGGCGCTGGTGTAGACGAGACCCAGTACTTC | CASSKPGAGVDETQYF
. | TRBD2 | TRBJ2-2 | TRBV9 | TGTGCCAGCACCACAGGCGGGGGGGCGAACACCGGGGAGCTGTTTTTT | CASTTGGGANTGELFF
once | TRBD1 | TRBJ1-1 | TRBV15 | TGTGCCACCAGCTCCCCGTTAGGCCGGGGACAGGGTTCGGACACTGAAGCTTTCTTT | CATSSPLGRGQGSDTEAFF
. | . | TRBJ1-2 | TRBV5-5 | TGTGCCAGCAGCAGGTTAGACACATCCTATGGCTACACCTTC | CASSRLDTSYGYTF
. | . | TRBJ1-2 | TRBV6-5 | TGTGCCAGCTCTGACTATGGCTACACCTTC | CASSDYGYTF
. | . | TRBJ1-1 | TRBV5-4 | TGTGCCAGCAGCTTGGACCGGGGGAACACTGAAGCTTTCTTT | CASSLDRGNTEAFF
. | . | TRBJ2-7 | TRBV9 | TGTGCCAGCAGTCCCCGTGGACATTCCTACGAGCAGTACTTC | CASSPRGHSYEQYF
. | . | TRBJ2-3 | TRBV5-1 | TGCGCCAGCAGCTTGAGCAGGGGCGGTTTTGATACGCAGTATTTT | CASSLSRGGFDTQYF
. | . | TRBJ2-2 | TRBV19 | TGTGCCAGTACGACCTTGGGGCTAGGGACCGGGGAGCTGTTTTTT | CASTTLGLGTGELFF
. | . | TRBJ2-3 | TRBV19 | TGTGCCAGTAGTAGCGGGGCCTCATCAGATACGCAGTATTTT | CASSSGASSDTQYF
. | TRBD2 | TRBJ2-5 | TRBV6-5 | TGTGCCAGCCAGTCGGGGGGGGCCGGTGAGACCCAGTACTTC | CASQSGGAGETQYF
. | . | TRBJ1-1 | TRBV11-3 | TGTGCCAGCAGCTTAGGGCCGGCGGGTTCGGAAGCTTTCTTT | CASSLGPAGSEAFF
. | . | TRBJ2-1 | TRBV11-2 | TGTGCCAGCAGCTTAGAACTACCCCCCGGGTCAGAGCAGTTCTTC | CASSLELPPGSEQFF
. | . | TRBJ1-3 | TRBV19 | TGTGCCAGTAGCGGAGGTCAGAACTCTGGAAACACCATATATTTT | CASSGGQNSGNTIYF
. | TRBD1 | TRBJ1-6 | TRBV7-9 | TGTGCCAGCAGGGACACAGGGGGCTATAATTCACCCCTCCACTTT | CASRDTGGYNSPLHF
. | TRBD1 | TRBJ1-1 | TRBV9 | TGTGCCAGCAGCCCACAGCCAGGGGGAAGGAACACTGAAGCTTTCTTT | CASSPQPGGRNTEAFF